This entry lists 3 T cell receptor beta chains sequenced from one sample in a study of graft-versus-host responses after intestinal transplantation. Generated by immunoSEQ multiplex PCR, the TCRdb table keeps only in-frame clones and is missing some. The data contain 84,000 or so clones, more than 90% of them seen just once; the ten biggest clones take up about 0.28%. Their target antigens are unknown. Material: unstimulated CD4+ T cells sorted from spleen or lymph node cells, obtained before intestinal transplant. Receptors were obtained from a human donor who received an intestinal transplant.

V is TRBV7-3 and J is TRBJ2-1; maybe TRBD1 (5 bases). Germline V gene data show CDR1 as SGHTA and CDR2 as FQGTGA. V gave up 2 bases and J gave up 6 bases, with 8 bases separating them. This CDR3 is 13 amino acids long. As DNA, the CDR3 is TGTGCCAGCAGCTTAGGCCAGGGCAATGAGCAGTTCTTC. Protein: CASSLGQGNEQFF.

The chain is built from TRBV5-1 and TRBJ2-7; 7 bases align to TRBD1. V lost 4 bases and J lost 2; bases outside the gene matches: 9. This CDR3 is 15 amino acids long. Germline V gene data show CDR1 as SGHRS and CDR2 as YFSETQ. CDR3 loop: CASSPMDRNPYEQYF. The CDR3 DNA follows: TGCGCCAGCAGCCCCATGGACAGGAACCCCTACGAGCAGTACTTC.

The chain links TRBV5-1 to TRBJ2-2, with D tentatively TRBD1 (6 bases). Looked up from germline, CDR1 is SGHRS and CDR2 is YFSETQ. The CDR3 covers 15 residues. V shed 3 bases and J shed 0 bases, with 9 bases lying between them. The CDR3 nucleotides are TGCGCCAGCAGCTGGACAGTAACGAACACCGGGGAGCTGTTTTTT. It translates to CASSWTVTNTGELFF. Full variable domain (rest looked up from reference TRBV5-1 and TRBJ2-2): KAGVTQTPRYLIKTRGQQVTLSCSPISGHRSVSWYQQTPGQGLQFLFEYFSETQRNKGNFPGRFSGRQFSNSRSEMNVSTLELGDSALYLCASSWTVTNTGELFFGEGSRLTVL.